This T cell receptor beta chain was captured in a study of blood T cell repertoires in COVID-19. As originally analysed: Scientists estimated how many nucleated cells there were by amplifying reference gene primers. TCRdb's table, derived via immunoSEQ multiplex PCR, lists solely in-frame clones and lacks some. Clone size and the V and J calls come from that table; the DNA yielded D and trimming. The sample records approximately 70,000 clones, roughly two thirds being singletons. Germline values: CDR1 SGHDN, CDR2 FVKESK. CDR3 length: 15 residues. V was cut by 4 bases and J by 9 bases, with 16 bases left in between.

Sequenced: PBMCs or T cells enriched from blood (not recorded which). This chain links TRBV14 with TRBJ1-6; D uncertain. The sequence derives from a woman in her sixties or seventies who had been exposed to COVID-19. CDR3 residues: CASSLLSSGRSPLHF. CDR3 bases: TGTGCCAGCAGCCTGCTAAGCTCTGGTCGTTCACCCCTCCACTTT. The entire variable domain, with the rest obtained from reference TRBV14 and TRBJ1-6, is as follows: EAGVTQFPSHSVIEKGQTVTLRCDPISGHDNLYWYRRVMGKEIKFLLHFVKESKQDESGMPNNRFLAERTGGTYSTLKVQPAELEDSGVYFCASSLLSSGRSPLHFGNGTRLTVT.